Detailed here is one T cell receptor beta chain. One Seattle source followed patients from active infection through their disease course. Original methodology: For nucleated cells, counts were estimated from reference gene primer amplification. Assay: immunoSEQ multiplex PCR; the TCRdb copy retains only in-frame clones and omits some. The DNA gave D and trimming, while V, J and clone size come from that table. The profile covers around 250,000 clones, with roughly 90% appearing a single time and approximately 2.1% taken by the ten largest. This sample was included in a study of blood T cell repertoires in COVID-19. Study context: Sites across the United States, Italy and Spain contributed samples from acute and convalescent COVID-19. PBMCs, B-cell-depleted T cells, or T cells were the source of the cDNA or gDNA that made up the material.

Source material: peripheral blood. The source of this sequence is a woman aged 55 to 70 with COVID-19, enrolled during active disease.

In nucleotides, the CDR3 is TGTGCCAGCAGCCAAGCAGGGCTTGCCACTGAAGCTTTCTTT. Amino acid sequence: CASSQAGLATEAFF. The chain combines TRBV4-2 with TRBJ1-1, with D perhaps matching TRBD1 (5 bases). This CDR3 contains 14 residues. Germline V gives CDR1 LGHNA, CDR2 YNFKEQ. Trimming cost V 1 base and J 4 bases, with 10 bases left between them.